The rows below give T cell receptor beta chains drawn from one sample of a study of cytomegalovirus exposure and HLA in healthy donors. Assay used: immunoSEQ multiplex PCR; TCRdb lists only in-frame clones, some missing. The sample contains approximately 70,000 clones, approximately 81% of which appear only once. Sample: PBMCs. The source of these receptors is a woman aged 25 to 39 in good health and CMV-seropositive. Each CDR3 is given with its conserved first and last residue. The order of the fields is V gene, D gene, J gene, clone size, CDR3 DNA, CDR3 protein. A D gene is named only where the DNA matches it firmly. Where a row states a size, it is once, few, many or the class of an expanded clone; other rows omit it.

>TRBV15|TRBD1|TRBJ1-2|.
TGTGCCACCAGCAGAGAAAGGACAGGGGGTGGCTACACCTTC
CATSRERTGGGYTF
>TRBV5-1|TRBD2|TRBJ2-5|.
TGCGCCAGCAGCTTTACAGCGGGAGGCGAGACCCAGTACTTC
CASSFTAGGETQYF
>TRBV19|TRBD1|TRBJ1-2|.
TGTGCCAGTACGACAGGGCTCTATGGCTACACCTTC
CASTTGLYGYTF
>TRBV29-1|.|TRBJ2-1|once
TGCAGCGTTGCCCAAGCGGGTCGCTCCTACAATGAGCAGTTCTTC
CSVAQAGRSYNEQFF
>TRBV10-3|.|TRBJ1-5|.
TGTGCCACCAACAACCCCAATCAGCCCCAGCATTTT
CATNNPNQPQHF
>TRBV7-2|.|TRBJ2-7|.
TGTGCCAGCAGCTTAAACAGTTTTACCTACGAGCAGTACTTC
CASSLNSFTYEQYF
>TRBV5-8|.|TRBJ1-5|.
TGTGCCAGCAGTCTTACTCACAGGGCCCTAGGGAATCAGCCCCAGCATTTT
CASSLTHRALGNQPQHF
>TRBV4-3|.|TRBJ2-1|.
TGCGCCAGCAGCCCTGGCCGGGATTTCTCCTACAATGAGCAGTTCTTC
CASSPGRDFSYNEQFF
>TRBV6-5|TRBD1|TRBJ2-5|.
TGTGCCAGCAGTTACCCCGGACAGGGTGCATTCCAGTACTTC
CASSYPGQGAFQYF
>TRBV7-6|TRBD1|TRBJ1-2|.
TGTGCCAGCAGCTTAGCTGGACAGGGAACCAACTATGGCTACACCTTC
CASSLAGQGTNYGYTF
>TRBV5-1|TRBD1|TRBJ1-1|few
TGCGCCAGCAGCTACGGACAGGGAAGAGCTTTCTTT
CASSYGQGRAFF
>TRBV6-5|.|TRBJ2-1|.
TGTGCCAGCAGTTACGGGGCAGGGGTATCCTACAATGAGCAGTTCTTC
CASSYGAGVSYNEQFF
>TRBV4-2|.|TRBJ1-2|.
TGTGCCAGCAGCCAAGATCAGGGATCCCTTAGCTATGGCTACACCTTC
CASSQDQGSLSYGYTF
>TRBV29-1|.|TRBJ1-1|.
TGCAGCGTGGGGCAAGGGACTGAAGCTTTCTTT
CSVGQGTEAFF
>TRBV4-1|TRBD1|TRBJ2-7|.
TGCGCCAGCAGCCCGAATCTCGGACAGGGATACGAGCAGTACTTC
CASSPNLGQGYEQYF
>TRBV28|TRBD1|TRBJ1-1|.
TGTGCCAGCAGTCTACAGGGGGGGAACACTGAAGCTTTCTTT
CASSLQGGNTEAFF
>TRBV27|.|TRBJ2-3|.
TGTGCCAGCAGGGAGGTGGGAATCCCAGATACGCAGTATTTT
CASREVGIPDTQYF
>TRBV5-1|.|TRBJ1-2|.
TGCGCCAGCAGCCCCGGACAGAACTATGGCTACACCTTC
CASSPGQNYGYTF
>TRBV7-2|.|TRBJ1-5|.
TGTGCCAGCAGCAGGGGGGGCGGGTATAGCAATCAGCCCCAGCATTTT
CASSRGGGYSNQPQHF
>TRBV2|.|TRBJ1-1|.
TGTGCCAGCAGTGATATGGGGGGCACTGAAGCTTTCTTT
CASSDMGGTEAFF
>TRBV2|.|TRBJ1-1|.
TGTGCCAGCAGTGAACTGGGCAGGGGGAACACTGAAGCTTTCTTT
CASSELGRGNTEAFF
>TRBV2|.|TRBJ1-5|.
TGTGCCAGCAGTGTGGAGCTAGACAATCAGCCCCAGCATTTT
CASSVELDNQPQHF
>TRBV29-1|.|TRBJ2-7|.
TGCAGCGTGAGGGGGGGCGGAGCATACGAGCAGTACTTC
CSVRGGGAYEQYF
>TRBV6-6|.|TRBJ1-4|.
TGTGCCAGCAAACAGCACCCCACAACTAATGAAAAACTGTTTTTT
CASKQHPTTNEKLFF
>TRBV6-5|.|TRBJ1-1|.
TGTGCCAGCAAGACCCAGAGGGTGAGGGCTGAAGCTTTCTTT
CASKTQRVRAEAFF
>TRBV19|TRBD1|TRBJ1-2|once
TGTGCCAGTACCTCCTCCGGACAGGGAAACTATGGCTACACCTTC
CASTSSGQGNYGYTF
>TRBV30|.|TRBJ1-2|.
TGTGCCTGGAAAATGAGGGCCGTATATGGCTACACCTTC
CAWKMRAVYGYTF
>TRBV18|.|TRBJ1-5|.
TGTGCCAGCTCACCTGAACATACCAATCAGCCCCAGCATTTT
CASSPEHTNQPQHF
>TRBV6-1|.|TRBJ2-5|.
TGTGCCAGCAGTGTGTCAGTTCAAGAGACCCAGTACTTC
CASSVSVQETQYF
>TRBV7-7|.|TRBJ2-1|few
TGTGCTAGCAGCGCGGGACTTAGCTCCTACAATGAGCAGTTCTTC
CASSAGLSSYNEQFF
>TRBV9|TRBD2|TRBJ2-7|.
TGTGCCAGCAGCCCCGAGCGGGGTTGGCACGAGCAGTACTTC
CASSPERGWHEQYF
>TRBV27|.|TRBJ2-1|.
TGTGCCATCGGAGCCTCTGAGCAGTTCTTC
CAIGASEQFF
>TRBV4-1|TRBD2|TRBJ2-1|.
TGCGCCAGCAGCGCGTTGACTAGCGGAGCCTACAATGAGCAGTTCTTC
CASSALTSGAYNEQFF
>TRBV10-3|TRBD1|TRBJ1-1|few
TGTGCCATCAGGGACGGGACAGGGGACACTGAAGCTTTCTTT
CAIRDGTGDTEAFF
>TRBV27|TRBD1|TRBJ2-7|.
TGTGCCAGCAGTCTCACAGGGGGCGAGCAGTACTTC
CASSLTGGEQYF
>TRBV5-1|.|TRBJ2-2|.
TGCGCCAGCAGCCCCCAGGGAAACACCGGGGAGCTGTTTTTT
CASSPQGNTGELFF
>TRBV30|TRBD2|TRBJ2-7|.
TGTGCCTGGAGCGTCGGGGGGGGTAAAACCTACGAGCAGTACTTC
CAWSVGGGKTYEQYF
>TRBV6-5|.|TRBJ2-3|.
TGTGCCAGCAGTTACCGGCGGAAAAGCACAGATACGCAGTATTTT
CASSYRRKSTDTQYF
>TRBV9|.|TRBJ2-1|.
TGTGCCAGCAGCGTAGTCGCTAGTACCTACAATGAGCAGTTCTTC
CASSVVASTYNEQFF
>TRBV13|.|TRBJ2-7|.
TGTGCCAGCAGTCTGCTGGCGGAGCCCAAGTTGTCCTTC
CASSLLAEPKLSF
>TRBV6-6|TRBD1|TRBJ2-2|.
TGTGCCACTAGGGGGGGGACAGGGGATGCCGGGGAGCTGTTTTTT
CATRGGTGDAGELFF
>TRBV28|.|TRBJ2-4|.
TGTGCCAGCAGTCGCACCGGGCCCCGGAGGGGAAACATTCAGTACTTC
CASSRTGPRRGNIQYF
>TRBV7-8|.|TRBJ1-1|.
TGTGCCAGCACCCTCGAACCGGCGGGAACTGAAGCTTTCTTT
CASTLEPAGTEAFF
>TRBV28|.|TRBJ1-1|.
TGTGCCAGCAGGTTCGACGGAGAGACCACTGAAGCTTTCTTT
CASRFDGETTEAFF
>TRBV7-2|.|TRBJ2-7|.
TGTGCCAGCAGCTTAGCGCGGACTTTCTACGAGCAGTACTTC
CASSLARTFYEQYF
>TRBV15|.|TRBJ1-5|.
TGTGCCACCAGCAGGGTCGACTCCGGGACACTCATCTTGGGTCAGCCCCAGCATTTT
CATSRVDSGTLILGQPQHF
>TRBV27|.|TRBJ2-7|.
TGTGCCAGCAGTCTGGGGGGCTCCTACGAGCAGTACTTC
CASSLGGSYEQYF
>TRBV4-1|.|TRBJ2-5|.
TGCGCCAGCAGCCAAGGGTTAAATGGATTAACTAACCCCCCCCAAGAGACCCAGTACTTC
CASSQGLNGLTNPPQETQYF
>TRBV19|.|TRBJ2-5|.
TGTGCCAGTAGTATCGGAGTCGGGTCCCAGTACTTC
CASSIGVGSQYF
>TRBV7-9|.|TRBJ2-1|.
TGTGCCAGCAGCCGGGTGGACTGGAATGAGCAGTTCTTC
CASSRVDWNEQFF
>TRBV5-4|TRBD2|TRBJ2-7|.
TGTGCCAGCAGCTTGGACGGGAGGGGTAGCGAGCAGTACTTC
CASSLDGRGSEQYF
>TRBV7-9|TRBD2|TRBJ2-5|once
TGTGCCAGCAGCTTCGAGCGGGGCCAAGAGACCCAGTACTTC
CASSFERGQETQYF